This T cell receptor beta chain originates from a study of human T cells and chemical hapten exposure. Background on the study: Diphenylcyclopropenone was administered weekly to the scalp of patients throughout the roughly 25-week study.

TCRdb analysed the RACE reads with MiXCR anew, one entry per CDR3 protein. The table shows tens of thousands of distinct CDR3 sequences, with 12% occurring only once. This clonotype was recorded many times. This CDR3 region has 16 residues. Germline CDR1 KGHDR, CDR2 SFDVKD. Trimming shortened V by 3 bases and J by 4 bases, and 15 bases separated the two germline ends. Time point denoted: pre-sensitization, week 0. Treatment in this sample: therapeutic diphenylcyclopropenone sensitization with weekly scalp DPC. Blood sampling preceded each patch test application. Donors were 18 to 70-year-old alopecia patients suitable for DPC.

The TCR sequence derives from a woman in her twenties or thirties with alopecia areata. Some clones in this sample may be carry-over from other donors' samples. This sample comprised whole blood, obtained in connection with sensitization to the hapten diphenylcyclopropenone (DPC). V is TRBV24-1 and J is TRBJ1-3; weak D call: TRBD1 (6 bases). CDR3 protein: CATSDGTGTFGNTIYF. In DNA, the CDR3 is TGTGCCACCAGTGATGGTACCGGGACATTCGGAAACACCATATATTTT.